A single T cell receptor (beta chain) is shown here with its context. V dropped 1 base and J dropped 0; count of bases not matched to a gene: 11. CDR3 size: 20 residues. Germline V gene lookup returns CDR1 SGHVS and CDR2 FQNEAQ. Terminally differentiated effector memory CD45RA+ cells were left out of the naive CD8 fraction, which was CD45RO-negative and positively selected for CCR7. Using immunoSEQ multiplex PCR, the repertoire was profiled, and TCRdb retains in-frame clones only, with some absent. This sample has about 2 million clones; about 95% occur once, and the top ten carry less than 1.5%. This sample was included in a study of shared clonotypes between healthy human individuals.

This sequence originates from a man aged 18 to 30 in good health. The rearrangement joins TRBV7-8 to TRBJ2-1, with TRBD2 matching 11 bases. The sample comprised naive CD8+ T cells sorted from blood. The CDR3 sequence: CASSLGLAGTPLSSYNEQFF. The CDR3 DNA sequence: TGTGCCAGCAGCTTAGGACTAGCGGGAACCCCCCTGAGCTCCTACAATGAGCAGTTCTTC.